This T cell receptor beta chain originates from a study of OX40 agonist ivuxolimab in advanced cancers. Study at large: The patients received ivuxolimab by intravenous route every 2 weeks at 0.01 to 10 mg/kg.

Profiling relied on immunoSEQ multiplex PCR, and the TCRdb table lists in-frame clones only, not all of them. The data hold 72,000 or so clones, with 70% to 90% observed a single time. Individuals having autoimmune disease history or systemic immunosuppression were not enrolled. Sampling times: baseline, cycle 4 day 1, cycle 7 day 1. Trimming took 0 bases from V and 5 from J; bases not matched to a gene: 7. The germline V gene has CDR1 GTSNPN and CDR2 SVGIG (reference sequence). This CDR3 spans 15 amino acids. A few counts support this clone. Specimen: CD4+ or CD8+ T cells sorted from blood, collected in a trial of the OX40 agonist ivuxolimab. This clonotype originated in an adult with an advanced solid tumor such as melanoma, head and neck, liver or kidney cancer. The chain employs TRBV30 and TRBJ2-5; 9 nucleotides line up with TRBD1. CDR3: CAWSVLQGALETQYF. Written as DNA, the CDR3 is TGTGCCTGGAGTGTACTACAGGGGGCTTTGGAGACCCAGTACTTC.